This T cell receptor (beta chain) was recorded in a study of Graves' ophthalmopathy and Graves' hyperthyroidism. Study in general: The study drew peripheral blood at initial diagnosis, before any treatment.

Study-level results: Most thyroid clonotypes expanded beyond 0.001 frequency were also found in blood. With a specificity of 72.22% and a sensitivity of 70% to 71%, the model predicted ophthalmopathy progression.

This clonotype occurred a few times. Antigen: not known. Ophthalmopathy-affected donors exhibited moderate-to-severe activity, CAS ≥3, NOSPECS ≥4, and duration under 3 months. RNA served as the template for amplifying TCR beta CDR3 regions. Second-round multiplex PCR came after first-round RT-PCR with HTBI primers. TCRdb independently ran MiXCR on the multiplex PCR reads; one entry per CDR3 protein. The sample records more than 550,000 distinct CDR3 sequences, about two fifths being singletons. Per the germline V gene, CDR1 is LNHDA and CDR2 is SQIVND (reference sequence). The germline V and J ends were trimmed by 6 bases and 5 bases, with 20 bases remaining between them. The CDR3 is 15 amino acids.

This receptor was obtained from an adult man with Graves' ophthalmopathy. The gene calls are TRBV19 and TRBJ2-7; D tentatively reads TRBD1 or TRBD2 (6 bases each). The specimen sequenced was peripheral blood. CDR3 DNA: TGTGCCAGTAGCCTACCTAACTCGGGGGCCCACGAGCAGTACTTC. This translates into CASSLPNSGAHEQYF.